This T cell receptor beta chain was captured by sequencing in a study of CD8+ T cells in alopecia areata. Study information: Each of the treated patients was given oral tofacitinib, 5 to 10 mg twice daily, for moderate-to-severe alopecia areata. Tofacitinib treatment spanned 6 to 18 months, with 6 months off drug afterward. Study-level findings and limits: Compared with normal scalp, lesional scalp had higher clonality and more expanded CD8+ clones.

Lesional scalp punch biopsies and peripheral blood came from alopecia areata patients. Extraction of RNA preceded its reverse transcription into cDNA, which served as the sequencing template. Only in-frame clones appear in the TCRdb table, and some are missing; sequencing was by immunoSEQ multiplex PCR. The data show 65,000 to 75,000 clones, with about 45% seen just once and approximately 17% held by the top ten. Remarks on this clone: The antigen remains undetermined.

The V end was cut by 4 bases, the J end by 1 base, with 7 bases between. The CDR3 has 13 residues. Per the germline V gene, CDR1 is SNHLY and CDR2 is FYNNEI. The clonotype originates from a human donor with alopecia areata. This material consisted of CD8+ T cells sorted from blood, taken at week 0. The J gene is TRBJ1-1, the V gene TRBV2; D is unclear. CDR3 sequence: CASSGRTNTEAFF. Written as DNA, the CDR3 is TGTGCCAGCAGTGGGCGGACGAACACTGAAGCTTTCTTT. Full variable domain (rest looked up from reference TRBV2 and TRBJ1-1): EPEVTQTPSHQVTQMGQEVILRCVPISNHLYFYWYRQILGQKVEFLVSFYNNEISEKSEIFDDQFSVERPDGSNFTLKIRSTKLEDSAMYFCASSGRTNTEAFFGQGTRLTVV.